This T cell receptor beta chain was recorded in a study of blood T cell repertoires in COVID-19 (dated by TCRdb to between 2020 and 2021). With respect to the entire study: Samples from collaborators originated in the United States, Italy and Spain and spanned both the acute and convalescent phases of COVID-19. Where HLA class I and class II types were available, the types were taken from metadata supplied by the sample provider, not from assay-based typing. Nearly every sample came with metadata listing a de-identified subject ID, COVID-19 status, age in years and sex. Samples were obtained from the ongoing ImmuneRACE study (first 160 participants) and from over 1,000 subjects provided by 6 global collaborators. Deeply sampled blood TCRbeta repertoires from subjects exposed to, actively infected with, or recovered from COVID-19 were included in the dataset. The repertoires were released in a freely available public database meant as a resource for research on the immune response to SARS-CoV-2. The prospective study material was composed of cDNA or gDNA derived from T cells, B-cell-depleted T cells, or PBMCs.

The immunoSEQ Assay, a bias-controlled multiplex PCR, was used to amplify TCRbeta CDR3 regions from genomic DNA. The source study handled its data this way. Nucleated cell counts per sample were estimated from amplification of reference gene primers within the assay. To quantify the absolute abundance of each unique TCRbeta CDR3 rearrangement, sequence reads were collapsed and filtered. For each sample, productive Simpson clonality was calculated as the square root of Simpson's diversity index over productive rearrangements. TCRdb carries this immuneACCESS record with in-frame sequences only. Its versions omit some clonotypes, under half of them owing to an unresolved V gene in the studies checked, with the rest unexplained. Clone size and the V and J calls come from that table; the DNA yielded D and trimming. The sample table records 100,000 or so clones; over 80% of these occur just once. Jointly, the top ten make up around a sixth of the sample.

As encoded in the germline V gene (reference sequence), CDR1 is MNHNY while CDR2 is SVGAGI. The CDR3 starts with the cysteine, ends with the phenylalanine, and has 14 residues. Of all the DNA, just the CDR3 is kept, 42 bases in frame from base 1. V is trimmed back by 6 bases and J by 4 bases, and the junction contains 7 bases that no gene match accounts for. Whole blood was collected in K2EDTA tubes by collaborating institutions according to the institutions' own protocols. For TCRbeta analysis, collaborator samples were shipped as frozen whole blood, as isolated PBMCs, or as DNA extracted from either sample type. On this clone: What antigen it recognizes has not been identified. The sample holds no much larger clone one base away, and base qualities are not on file.

What the study reported, not specific to this receptor: The quantity of clinical and demographic metadata differed by source and by participant and was supplied without curation.

The chain is assembled from TRBV6-6 and TRBJ2-5, with 8 central nucleotides matching TRBD1. The sequencing sample was made of peripheral blood. This sequence was found in a man in his fifties with acute or convalescent COVID-19. For the CDR3, the sequence is CASRLGQGAETQYF. The bases read TGTGCCAGCAGACTCGGACAGGGAGCAGAGACCCAGTACTTC.